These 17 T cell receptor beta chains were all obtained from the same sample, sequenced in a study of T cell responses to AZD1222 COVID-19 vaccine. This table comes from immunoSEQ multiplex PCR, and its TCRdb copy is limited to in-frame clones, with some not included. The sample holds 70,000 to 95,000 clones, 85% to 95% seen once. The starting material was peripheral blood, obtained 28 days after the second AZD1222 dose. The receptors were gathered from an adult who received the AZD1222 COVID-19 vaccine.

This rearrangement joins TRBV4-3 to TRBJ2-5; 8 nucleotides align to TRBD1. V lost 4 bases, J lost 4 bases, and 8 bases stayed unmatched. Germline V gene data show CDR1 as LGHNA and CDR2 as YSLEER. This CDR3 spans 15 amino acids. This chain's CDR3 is CASSRDRGGRETQYF. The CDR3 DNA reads TGCGCCAGCAGCCGAGACAGGGGCGGGCGAGAGACCCAGTACTTC.

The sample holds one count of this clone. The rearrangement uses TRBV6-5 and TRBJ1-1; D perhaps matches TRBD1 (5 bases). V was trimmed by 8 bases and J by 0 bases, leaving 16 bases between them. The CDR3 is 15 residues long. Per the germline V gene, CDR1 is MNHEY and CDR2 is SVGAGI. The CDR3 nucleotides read TGTGCCAGCTCCCCTGGGGGATCCTTGAACACTGAAGCTTTCTTT. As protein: CASSPGGSLNTEAFF.

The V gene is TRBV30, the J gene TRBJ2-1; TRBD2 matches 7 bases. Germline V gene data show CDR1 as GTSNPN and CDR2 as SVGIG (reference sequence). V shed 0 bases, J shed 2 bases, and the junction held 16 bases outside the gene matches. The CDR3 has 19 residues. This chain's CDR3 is CAWSVTAGAAKLTYNEQFF. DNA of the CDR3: TGTGCCTGGAGTGTAACGGCGGGAGCCGCGAAATTAACCTACAATGAGCAGTTCTTC.

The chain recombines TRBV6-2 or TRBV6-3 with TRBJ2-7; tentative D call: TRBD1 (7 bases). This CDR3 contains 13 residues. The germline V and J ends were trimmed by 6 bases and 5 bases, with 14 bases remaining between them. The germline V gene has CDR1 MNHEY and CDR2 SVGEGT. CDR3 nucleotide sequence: TGTGCCAGCAGCCCCAGGGGGGCGGACGAGCAGTACTTC. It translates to CASSPRGADEQYF.

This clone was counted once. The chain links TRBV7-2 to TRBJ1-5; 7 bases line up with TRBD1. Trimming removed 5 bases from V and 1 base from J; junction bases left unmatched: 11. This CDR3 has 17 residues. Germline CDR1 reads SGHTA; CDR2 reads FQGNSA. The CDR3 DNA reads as TGTGCCAGCAGCGGACGTACAGGGGTAGGAAGCAATCAGCCCCAGCATTTT. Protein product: CASSGRTGVGSNQPQHF.

CDR3 sequence reads: CASSPDRVNYGYTF. The CDR3 nucleotides read TGTGCCAGCAGCCCGGACAGAGTTAACTATGGCTACACCTTC. V usage is TRBV5-6 and J usage is TRBJ1-2; D is perhaps TRBD1 (6 bases). Deletions cut 4 bases from V and 1 base from J, with 11 bases between. Germline CDR1 is SGHDT and CDR2 is YYEEEE. The CDR3 sequence is 14 residues long.

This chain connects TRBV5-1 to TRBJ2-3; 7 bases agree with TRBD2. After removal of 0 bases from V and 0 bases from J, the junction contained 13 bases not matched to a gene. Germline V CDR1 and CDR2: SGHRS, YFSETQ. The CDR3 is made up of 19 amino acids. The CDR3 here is CASSLVPGRGGSSTDTQYF. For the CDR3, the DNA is TGCGCCAGCAGCTTGGTTCCAGGACGGGGCGGGAGTAGCACAGATACGCAGTATTTT.

The CDR3 region has the DNA TGTGCCATCAGTGATGGGAGCGGGAGTAAAAATGAGCAGTTCTTC. This encodes CAISDGSGSKNEQFF. The chain links TRBV10-3 to TRBJ2-1, with 8 nucleotides matching TRBD2. J was trimmed by 7 bases and V by 3 bases; bases with no gene match: 8. The germline CDR1 and CDR2 sequences are ENHRY and SYGVKD. The CDR3 is 15 amino acids.

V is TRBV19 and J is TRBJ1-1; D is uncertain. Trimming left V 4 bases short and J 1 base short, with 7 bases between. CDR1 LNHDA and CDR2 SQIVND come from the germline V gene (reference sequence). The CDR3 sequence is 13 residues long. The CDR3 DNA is TGTGCCAGTAGTAAAAGGGAGAACACTGAAGCTTTCTTT. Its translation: CASSKRENTEAFF.

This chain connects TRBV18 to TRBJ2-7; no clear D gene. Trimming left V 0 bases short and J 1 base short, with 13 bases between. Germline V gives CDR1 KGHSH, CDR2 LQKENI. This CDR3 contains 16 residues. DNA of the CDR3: TGTGCCAGCTCACCACCGGTTCACACATCTTCCTACGAGCAGTACTTC. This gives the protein CASSPPVHTSSYEQYF.

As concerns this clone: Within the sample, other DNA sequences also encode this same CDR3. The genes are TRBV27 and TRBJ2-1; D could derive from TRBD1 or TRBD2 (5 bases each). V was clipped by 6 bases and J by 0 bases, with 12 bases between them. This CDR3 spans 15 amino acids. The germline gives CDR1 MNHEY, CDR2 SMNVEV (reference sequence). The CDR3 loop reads CASRPGRSSYNEQFF. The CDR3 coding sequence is TGTGCCAGCAGACCGGGACGTAGCTCCTACAATGAGCAGTTCTTC.

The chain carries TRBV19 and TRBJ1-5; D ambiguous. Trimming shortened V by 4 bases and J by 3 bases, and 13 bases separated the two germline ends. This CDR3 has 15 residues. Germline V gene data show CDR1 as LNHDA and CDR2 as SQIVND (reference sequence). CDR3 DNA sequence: TGTGCCAGTAGTAGGGCGGCGGGCTACAATCAGCCCCAGCATTTT. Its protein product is CASSRAAGYNQPQHF.

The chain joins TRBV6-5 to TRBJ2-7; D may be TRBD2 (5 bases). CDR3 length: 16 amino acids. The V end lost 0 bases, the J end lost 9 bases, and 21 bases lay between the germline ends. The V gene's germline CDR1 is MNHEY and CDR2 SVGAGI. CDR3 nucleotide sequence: TGTGCCAGCAGTTACTCCTTCACTAGGACCCCTACGGGGCAGTACTTC. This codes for CASSYSFTRTPTGQYF.

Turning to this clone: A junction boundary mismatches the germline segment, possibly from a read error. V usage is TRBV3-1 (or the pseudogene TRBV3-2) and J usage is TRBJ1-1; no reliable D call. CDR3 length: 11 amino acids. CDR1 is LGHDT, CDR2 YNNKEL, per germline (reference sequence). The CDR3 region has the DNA TGTGCCAGCAGCCGGAACAGTGAAGCTTTCTTT. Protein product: CASSRNSEAFF.

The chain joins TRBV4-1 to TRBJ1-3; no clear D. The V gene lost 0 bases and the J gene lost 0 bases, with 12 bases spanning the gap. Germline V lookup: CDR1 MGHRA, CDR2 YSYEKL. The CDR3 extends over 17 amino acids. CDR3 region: CASSQEVRSYSGNTIYF. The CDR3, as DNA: TGCGCCAGCAGCCAAGAAGTACGATCGTACTCTGGAAACACCATATATTTT.

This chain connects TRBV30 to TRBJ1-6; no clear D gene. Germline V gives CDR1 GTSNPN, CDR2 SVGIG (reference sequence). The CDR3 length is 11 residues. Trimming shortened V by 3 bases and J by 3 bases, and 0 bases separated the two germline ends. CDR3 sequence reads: CAWSYNSPLHF. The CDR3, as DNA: TGTGCCTGGAGCTATAATTCACCCCTCCACTTT. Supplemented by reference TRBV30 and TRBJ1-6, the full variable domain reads SQTIHQWPATLVQPVGSPLSLECTVEGTSNPNLYWYRQAAGRGLQLLFYSVGIGQISSEVPQNLSASRPQDRQFILSSKKLLLSDSGFYLCAWSYNSPLHFGNGTRLTVT.

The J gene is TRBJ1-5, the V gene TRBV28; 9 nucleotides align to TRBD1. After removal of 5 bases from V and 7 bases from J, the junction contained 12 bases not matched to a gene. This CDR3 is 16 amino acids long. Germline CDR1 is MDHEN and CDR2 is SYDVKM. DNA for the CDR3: TGTGCCAGCAGTCCTCCGGGACAGGGTGATAGACAGCCCCAGCATTTT. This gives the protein CASSPPGQGDRQPQHF.